The 8 T cell receptor beta chains reported below all come from one sample, sequenced in a study of cytomegalovirus exposure and HLA in healthy donors. The primer mix had 60 Vbeta and 13 Jbeta primers. Using immunoSEQ multiplex PCR, the repertoire was profiled, and TCRdb retains in-frame clones only, with some absent. This repertoire shows around 150,000 clones, less than 85% found once; its top ten account for approximately 6.2%. Sequences were obtained from PBMCs. These TCRs come from a man in his forties in good health and CMV-seropositive.

The V call is TRBV4-1, the J call TRBJ1-1; D not certain. Trimming removed 3 bases at V and 1 base at J, with 12 bases between. This CDR3 contains 15 residues. The germline CDR1 and CDR2 sequences are MGHRA and YSYEKL. The CDR3 DNA reads as TGCGCCAGCAGCCAGCAATACAGTAAGAACACTGAAGCTTTCTTT. Translation: CASSQQYSKNTEAFF.

This clone has only a few counts. The genes are TRBV6-6 and TRBJ2-5; 8 nucleotides align to TRBD2. The CDR3 extends over 15 amino acids. V shed 2 bases and J 11 bases; nucleotides not matched to a gene: 13. Germline CDR1 MNHNY, CDR2 SVGAGI (reference sequence). The CDR3 region is CASSYPGGESGEQYF. CDR3 bases: TGTGCCAGCAGTTACCCGGGGGGGGAGTCAGGGGAGCAGTACTTC.

The sample holds one count of this clone. J is TRBJ2-1 and V is TRBV5-6, with 13 bases aligning to TRBD2. The germline V gene encodes CDR1 SGHDT and CDR2 YYEEEE. CDR3 length equals 13 residues. J gave up 10 bases and V 3 bases, and 1 base lay outside the gene matches. As DNA, the CDR3 is TGTGCCAGCAGCTCGGGACTAGCGGGAGAGCAGTTCTTC. As protein: CASSSGLAGEQFF.

The V gene is TRBV5-6, the J gene TRBJ1-2, with D perhaps matching TRBD1 (5 bases). This CDR3 comprises 14 residues. V was cut by 4 bases and J by 3 bases, with 13 bases left in between. Germline loops: CDR1 SGHDT, CDR2 YYEEEE. CDR3: CASSPQGSDYGYTF. CDR3 in DNA: TGTGCCAGCAGCCCCCAGGGCTCTGACTATGGCTACACCTTC.

The chain employs TRBV10-2 and TRBJ1-3, with a possible D match to TRBD1 (5 bases). V lost 6 bases, J lost 2 bases, and 8 bases lay in between. Germline V gene data show CDR1 as WSHSY and CDR2 as SAAADI. The CDR3 runs to 13 residues. CDR3 residues: CASRQGAGNTIYF. CDR3 coding DNA: TGCGCCAGCAGGCAGGGCGCTGGAAACACCATATATTTT.

The chain has TRBV29-1 and TRBJ1-4, with TRBD1 matching over 9 bases. The CDR3 contains 14 residues. Looked up from germline, CDR1 is SQVTM and CDR2 is ANQGSEA. J gave up 8 bases and V 1 base, and 5 bases lay outside the gene matches. CDR3 residues: CSVEGRTGEEKLFF. CDR3 bases: TGCAGCGTTGAAGGGAGGACAGGGGAGGAAAAACTGTTTTTT.

The V call is TRBV19, the J call TRBJ2-1, with 9 bases matching TRBD2. The length of the CDR3 is 15 residues. The J segment lost 6 bases and the V segment lost 2 bases, leaving 5 bases of the junction unmatched. Germline V gene lookup returns CDR1 LNHDA and CDR2 SQIVND (reference sequence). The DNA for the CDR3 is TGTGCCAGTAGTATAATAGGGACTAGCCCCAATGAGCAGTTCTTC. Protein: CASSIIGTSPNEQFF.

V and J are TRBV7-8 and TRBJ1-5; perhaps TRBD1 as D (5 bases). CDR3 length: 16 residues. The V gene's germline CDR1 is SGHVS and CDR2 FQNEAQ. The V end lost 5 bases, the J end lost 0 bases, and 14 bases lay between the germline ends. The CDR3 bases are TGTGCCAGCAGCCCCCGGGGGAAAAATAGCAATCAGCCCCAGCATTTT. Translating gives CASSPRGKNSNQPQHF. The whole variable domain, remainder taken from reference TRBV7-8 and TRBJ1-5, is GAGVSQSPRYKVAKRGQDVALRCDPISGHVSLFWYQQALGQGPEFLTYFQNEAQLDKSGLPSDRFFAERPEGSVSTLKIQRTQQEDSAVYLCASSPRGKNSNQPQHFGDGTRLSIL.